What follows are 9 T cell receptor beta chains derived from one specimen sequenced in a study of blood T cell repertoires in COVID-19. The assay was immunoSEQ multiplex PCR, and TCRdb's table has in-frame clones only and misses some. The data show about 100,000 clones, just over 90% seen once. Sequenced: peripheral blood. Receptor source: a man between 50 and 59 years old with active COVID-19.

The chain couples TRBV29-1 to TRBJ2-7, with TRBD2 matching over 7 bases. J was trimmed by 7 bases and V by 8 bases; bases with no gene match: 14. From germline, CDR1 is SQVTM and CDR2 ANQGSEA. This CDR3 is built from 13 residues. CDR3 DNA sequence: TGCAGCCCGCGCGGGAGCCGATGTAGGGAGCAGTACGTC. This encodes CSPRGSRCREQYV.

CDR3 DNA sequence: TGTGCCAGCAGCTTGGGACTAGCGTCCAATGAGCAGTTCTTC. Protein sequence: CASSLGLASNEQFF. This sequence joins TRBV7-2 and TRBJ2-1, with TRBD2 identical over 10 bases. V lost 3 bases to trimming and J lost 6 bases; unmatched junction nucleotides: 2. The CDR3 has 14 amino acids. Per germline, CDR1 SGHTA and CDR2 FQGNSA.

The V and J genes are TRBV11-2 and TRBJ1-5, with TRBD1 matching 7 bases. This CDR3 is 13 amino acids long. Trimming took 4 bases from V and 4 from J; bases not matched to a gene: 1. Germline values: CDR1 SGHAT, CDR2 FQNNGV. CDR3 loop: CASSSGGNQPQHF. The CDR3 region has the DNA TGTGCCAGCAGCTCAGGGGGAAATCAGCCCCAGCATTTT.

This clone appeared a single time. The chain uses TRBV29-1 and TRBJ2-4; 11 bases fit TRBD1. The V gene end was trimmed by 0 bases and the J gene end by 0 bases; junction bases not matched to a gene: 13. The CDR3 totals 20 residues. Germline V gene lookup returns CDR1 SQVTM and CDR2 ANQGSEA. The DNA for the CDR3 is TGCAGCGTTGAAGAACGTTCCGGGACAGGGGGTCTGCTAGCCAAAAACATTCAGTACTTC. Translation: CSVEERSGTGGLLAKNIQYF.

Points on this clone: Within the sample, other DNA sequences also encode this same CDR3. The chain carries TRBV18 and TRBJ2-2; the D gene is possibly TRBD1 (5 bases). This CDR3 has 13 residues. The V end lost 1 base, the J end lost 6 bases, and 6 bases lay between the germline ends. Germline CDR1 KGHSH, CDR2 LQKENI. DNA for the CDR3: TGTGCCAGCTCACCACAAGGGGCCGGGGAGCTGTTTTTT. Translating it yields CASSPQGAGELFF.

The rearrangement links TRBV27 to TRBJ2-6; 7 bases match TRBD1. Germline V gives CDR1 MNHEY, CDR2 SMNVEV (reference sequence). V trimming: 3 bases; J trimming: 4 bases; junction bases outside the gene matches: 6. The CDR3 has 16 residues. The CDR3 DNA follows: TGTGCCAGCAGTTTCTTGACAGGGACCGGGGCCAACGTCCTGACTTTC. Its translation: CASSFLTGTGANVLTF.

This clone has a single count. The V and J genes are TRBV3-1 (or the pseudogene TRBV3-2) and TRBJ1-5; no reliable D call. CDR1 is LGHDT, CDR2 YNNKEL, per germline (reference sequence). This CDR3 region has 15 residues. V gave up 4 bases and J gave up 4 bases, with 14 bases separating them. The chain's CDR3 is CASSPSGPPNQPQHF. CDR3 bases: TGTGCCAGCAGCCCGTCAGGCCCCCCTAATCAGCCCCAGCATTTT.

V usage is TRBV19 and J usage is TRBJ2-1, with TRBD2 identical over 10 bases. CDR3 length: 18 amino acids. Germline V gene data show CDR1 as LNHDA and CDR2 as SQIVND (reference sequence). Trimming took 1 base from V and 5 from J; bases not matched to a gene: 11. CDR3: CASSIVGSGRIGHNEQFF. The CDR3 region has the DNA TGTGCCAGTAGTATAGTGGGTAGCGGGAGGATCGGCCACAATGAGCAGTTCTTC.

The J gene is TRBJ1-3, the V gene TRBV2; 10 nucleotides match TRBD1. CDR1 and CDR2 from the germline V gene are SNHLY and FYNNEI. The CDR3 runs 15 residues. J gave up 1 base and V 8 bases, and 5 bases lay outside the gene matches. The CDR3 spells CASGQGVLSGNTIYF. The CDR3 DNA is TGTGCCAGCGGACAGGGGGTGTTGTCTGGAAACACCATATATTTT. Drawing the rest from reference TRBV2 and TRBJ1-3, the complete variable domain is EPEVTQTPSHQVTQMGQEVILRCVPISNHLYFYWYRQILGQKVEFLVSFYNNEISEKSEIFDDQFSVERPDGSNFTLKIRSTKLEDSAMYFCASGQGVLSGNTIYFGEGSWLTVV.